What follows are 25 T cell receptor beta chains derived from one specimen sequenced in a study of shared clonotypes between healthy human individuals. The data were produced by immunoSEQ multiplex PCR, yet TCRdb's version contains in-frame clones alone and is incomplete. The sample gives some 1.5 million clones, roughly 96% of which show up once; more than 0.9% is in the top ten. The sample comprised naive CD4+ T cells sorted from blood. Subset here: CD45RA+ positively selected. These receptors all stem from a man between 25 and 39 years old in good health.

Only one count was recorded for this clone. At one end, the junction sequence differs from germline, possibly due to a read error. The chain is built from TRBV7-9 and TRBJ2-1; no reliable D call. Germline loops: CDR1 SEHNR, CDR2 FQNEAQ (reference sequence). This CDR3 has 13 residues. The CDR3 protein is CASTLLWPNEQFF. The CDR3 DNA sequence: TGTGCCAGCACCTTACTATGGCCCAATGAGCAGTTCTTC.

The chain combines TRBV20-1 with TRBJ1-3; no clear D gene. Deletions cut 5 bases from V and 4 bases from J, with 6 bases between. This CDR3 spans 11 amino acids. The germline CDR1 and CDR2 sequences are DFQATT and SNEGSKA (reference sequence). The CDR3 sequence: CSAAEGNTIYF. As DNA, the CDR3 is TGCAGTGCTGCAGAGGGAAACACCATATATTTT.

The chain combines TRBV5-1 with TRBJ2-2; 7 bases are shared with TRBD1. Germline V gene data show CDR1 as SGHRS and CDR2 as YFSETQ. The CDR3 contains 17 residues. With V trimmed by 3 bases and J by 4 bases, 12 bases remained unmatched. As DNA, the CDR3 is TGCGCCAGCAGCTATTCCCCAAGGGGGCTAAGCACCGGGGAGCTGTTTTTT. Protein product: CASSYSPRGLSTGELFF.

This rearrangement joins TRBV2 to TRBJ2-7; the D is unclear. V lost 7 bases to trimming and J lost 2 bases, with 12 bases between them. The CDR3 spans 13 residues. Germline values: CDR1 SNHLY, CDR2 FYNNEI. DNA for the CDR3: TGTGCCAGCACTTTTCGCCTAGCCTACGAGCAGTACTTC. This sequence encodes CASTFRLAYEQYF.

This clone was recorded only once. This chain links TRBV29-1 with TRBJ1-1, with D possibly matching TRBD1 (6 bases). This CDR3 is 14 amino acids long. Looked up from germline, CDR1 is SQVTM and CDR2 is ANQGSEA. V was trimmed by 7 bases and J by 0 bases, leaving 15 bases between them. In DNA, the CDR3 is TGCAGCGCCATATTCAGGGGTGTGAACACTGAAGCTTTCTTT. Protein product: CSAIFRGVNTEAFF.

The CDR3 nucleotides read TGTGCCAGCAGCTTGACTAGCGGGAGGGCCGGGGAGCTGTTTTTT. It is translated as CASSLTSGRAGELFF. This chain uses TRBV7-9 with TRBJ2-2; 14 bases map to TRBD2. CDR3 length: 15 residues. The germline V gene has CDR1 SEHNR and CDR2 FQNEAQ (reference sequence). Germline trimming cut 3 bases from V and 6 bases from J; bases unmatched to any gene: 0.

The rearrangement uses TRBV29-1 and TRBJ2-7, with 11 bases aligning to TRBD2. CDR3 size: 14 residues. V trimming: 4 bases; J trimming: 6 bases; junction bases outside the gene matches: 8. In germline, CDR1 is SQVTM, CDR2 ANQGSEA. DNA of the CDR3: TGCAGCGTTGCCACTAAGACTAGCGGGACCGAGCAGTACTTC. Translated, it gives CSVATKTSGTEQYF.

This sequence joins TRBV7-9 and TRBJ1-1; tentatively, D is TRBD1 (5 bases). V gave up 10 bases and J gave up 8 bases, with 17 bases separating them. Germline lookup yields CDR1 SEHNR and CDR2 FQNEAQ (reference sequence). The CDR3 runs 12 residues. DNA for the CDR3: TGTGCCACCTTACCCCAGGGATCCGAAGCTTTCTTT. Amino acid sequence: CATLPQGSEAFF.

The rearrangement uses TRBV27 and TRBJ2-3; D may be TRBD2 (5 bases). V was cut by 0 bases and J by 4 bases, with 5 bases left in between. The CDR3 loop spans 13 amino acids. Germline loops: CDR1 MNHEY, CDR2 SMNVEV (reference sequence). Written as DNA, the CDR3 is TGTGCCAGCAGTTTATCGAGGGCAGATACGCAGTATTTT. Protein product: CASSLSRADTQYF.

This clone has only one observation. The chain combines TRBV5-1 with TRBJ2-5; 7 bases line up with TRBD1. With 4 bases clipped from V and 7 bases from J, the junction kept 10 bases outside the gene matches. This CDR3 is 14 amino acids long. Germline V gene sequence: CDR1 SGHRS, CDR2 YFSETQ. CDR3 nucleotide sequence: TGCGCCAGCAGCGGGGCTGGACAGGCAGGGACCCAGTACTTC. Protein sequence: CASSGAGQAGTQYF.

This chain connects TRBV27 to TRBJ2-1; 7 bases match TRBD2. V shed 1 base and J 0 bases; nucleotides not matched to a gene: 3. There are 16 residues in the CDR3. The germline V gene has CDR1 MNHEY and CDR2 SMNVEV (reference sequence). DNA of the CDR3: TGTGCCAGCAGTTTATTTGGCGGGAGCTCCTACAATGAGCAGTTCTTC. Amino acids: CASSLFGGSSYNEQFF.

The chain employs TRBV25-1 and TRBJ2-7, with D maybe TRBD2 (6 bases). CDR1 and CDR2 from the germline V gene are MGHDK and SYGVNS. Trimming left V 6 bases short and J 2 bases short, with 11 bases between. This CDR3 region has 13 residues. For the CDR3, the DNA is TGTGCCAGCAGCCTAGCGCTTACCTACGAGCAGTACTTC. It codes for CASSLALTYEQYF.

The gene calls are TRBV5-1 and TRBJ1-2; D might be TRBD1 (5 bases). The germline V and J ends were trimmed by 3 bases and 4 bases, with 19 bases remaining between them. This CDR3 comprises 16 residues. CDR1 and CDR2 from the germline V gene are SGHRS and YFSETQ. The DNA for the CDR3 is TGCGCCAGCAGCTCAACCGGTCCTCCCGGGGGCTATGGCTACACCTTC. Amino acids: CASSSTGPPGGYGYTF. The variable domain in full, with the rest retrieved from reference TRBV5-1 and TRBJ1-2, is KAGVTQTPRYLIKTRGQQVTLSCSPISGHRSVSWYQQTPGQGLQFLFEYFSETQRNKGNFPGRFSGRQFSNSRSEMNVSTLELGDSALYLCASSSTGPPGGYGYTFGSGTRLTVV.

This clone was observed once. This CDR3 is also generated by other DNA sequences in the sample. The chain couples TRBV5-1 to TRBJ2-2, with D possibly TRBD1 on 6 matching bases. Germline lookup yields CDR1 SGHRS and CDR2 YFSETQ. Between the trimmed V and J ends, which lost 0 bases and 5 bases, there was a span of 8 bases. This CDR3 spans 14 amino acids. CDR3 in amino acids: CASSLVGGTGELFF. The CDR3 DNA reads TGCGCCAGCAGCTTGGTAGGGGGTACCGGGGAGCTGTTTTTT.

This chain connects TRBV27 to TRBJ2-7; the match to TRBD1 covers 8 bases. The CDR3 runs to 15 residues. The V gene end was trimmed by 5 bases and the J gene end by 4 bases; junction bases not matched to a gene: 10. CDR1 and CDR2 (germline): MNHEY, SMNVEV (reference sequence). For the CDR3, the DNA is TGTGCCAGCAGTCCCCGACAGGGGCTAAGTTACGAGCAGTACTTC. Amino acid sequence: CASSPRQGLSYEQYF.

This chain uses TRBV6-5 with TRBJ2-7, with 10 bases identical to TRBD1. CDR1 is MNHEY and CDR2 is SVGAGI in the germline V gene. This CDR3 region has 15 residues. The junction had 15 bases not matched to a gene; V was cut back by 11 bases and J by 5 bases. The chain's CDR3 is CAVYPRGQGSDEQYF. The CDR3 nucleotides are TGTGCCGTCTATCCGAGGGGACAGGGGTCCGACGAGCAGTACTTC.

On this clone: At one end, the junction sequence differs from germline, possibly due to a read error. The chain combines TRBV7-8 with TRBJ2-7; possibly TRBD2 for D (6 bases). The CDR3 length is 15 residues. Germline V CDR1 and CDR2: SGHVS, FQNEAQ. This CDR3 reads CASSLSLRAGYGQYF. The CDR3 region has the DNA TGTGCCAGCAGCTTAAGTTTGCGAGCGGGCTACGGGCAGTACTTC. Complete variable domain (other parts from reference TRBV7-8 and TRBJ2-7): GAGVSQSPRYKVAKRGQDVALRCDPISGHVSLFWYQQALGQGPEFLTYFQNEAQLDKSGLPSDRFFAERPEGSVSTLKIQRTQQEDSAVYLCASSLSLRAGYGQYFGPGTRLTVT.

Regarding this clone: The sample carries other DNA sequences with the same CDR3. J is TRBJ2-7 and V is TRBV2, with 11 positions matching TRBD1. Germline V CDR1 and CDR2: SNHLY, FYNNEI. J gave up 1 base and V 8 bases, and 1 base lay outside the gene matches. There are 13 residues in the CDR3. CDR3 loop: CASGQGASYEQYF. For the CDR3, the DNA is TGTGCCAGCGGACAGGGGGCATCCTACGAGCAGTACTTC.

The chain joins TRBV10-1 to TRBJ1-1; D remains ambiguous. The CDR3 runs 15 residues. V was pared by 2 bases and J by 4 bases, with 14 bases between. The germline CDR1 and CDR2 sequences are WNHNN and SYGVQD (reference sequence). The CDR3 sequence: CASSESPVRSTEAFF. DNA for the CDR3: TGCGCCAGCAGTGAGAGTCCAGTACGTAGCACTGAAGCTTTCTTT.

The chain has TRBV7-6 and TRBJ1-5; D is perhaps TRBD1 (5 bases). Trimming took 5 bases from V and 6 from J, leaving 23 bases between them. Germline CDR1 reads SGHVS; CDR2 reads FNYEAQ. The CDR3 runs 17 residues. CDR3 sequence reads: CASSLSSEAGQGQPQHF. Here the CDR3 DNA reads TGTGCCAGCAGCCTCTCGAGTGAGGCAGGGCAGGGTCAGCCCCAGCATTTT.

The CDR3 DNA is TGCGCCAGCAGCTTGGAAGCTAGGACAGGGTTGGAGCAGTACTTC. Protein sequence: CASSLEARTGLEQYF. This chain connects TRBV5-1 to TRBJ2-7; 8 nucleotides agree with TRBD1. The CDR3 is 15 residues long. Germline V gene data show CDR1 as SGHRS and CDR2 as YFSETQ. V lost 0 bases to trimming and J lost 7 bases; unmatched junction nucleotides: 9. The entire variable domain, with the rest obtained from reference TRBV5-1 and TRBJ2-7, is as follows: KAGVTQTPRYLIKTRGQQVTLSCSPISGHRSVSWYQQTPGQGLQFLFEYFSETQRNKGNFPGRFSGRQFSNSRSEMNVSTLELGDSALYLCASSLEARTGLEQYFGPGTRLTVT.

The chain carries TRBV2 and TRBJ2-2; 12 bases line up with TRBD2. V lost 6 bases, J lost 3 bases, and 5 bases stayed unmatched. The CDR3 runs 16 residues. The V gene's germline CDR1 is SNHLY and CDR2 FYNNEI. The CDR3 sequence: CASRKGLAGYTGELFF. The CDR3 coding sequence is TGTGCCAGCAGAAAGGGACTAGCGGGCTACACCGGGGAGCTGTTTTTT.

V gene TRBV10-3 combines with J gene TRBJ2-7, with TRBD2 identical over 14 bases. In germline, CDR1 is ENHRY, CDR2 SYGVKD. The CDR3 loop spans 18 amino acids. V lost 6 bases and J lost 4; bases outside the gene matches: 14. The DNA for the CDR3 is TGTGCCATCAGGACAGGGGATGGGACTAGCGGGAGTGTTTACGAGCAGTACTTC. The encoded protein is CAIRTGDGTSGSVYEQYF.

This sequence joins TRBV28 and TRBJ1-1; D is undetermined. V lost 1 base, J lost 0 bases, and 9 bases lay in between. The CDR3 consists of 15 residues. Germline V gene sequence: CDR1 MDHEN, CDR2 SYDVKM. The CDR3 protein is CASSLSMEMNTEAFF. The CDR3 DNA reads TGTGCCAGCAGTTTATCGATGGAAATGAACACTGAAGCTTTCTTT.

The chain employs TRBV28 and TRBJ2-7; the match to TRBD2 covers 9 bases. The trim removed 6 bases at V and 3 bases at J, leaving 9 bases unmatched. This CDR3 has 15 amino acids. Looked up from germline, CDR1 is MDHEN and CDR2 is SYDVKM. CDR3 coding DNA: TGTGCCAGCAGGGGAGCGGGAGGCAAACGCTACGAGCAGTACTTC. Translated, it gives CASRGAGGKRYEQYF.